The 29 T cell receptor beta chains below were found in one sample sequenced in a study of shared clonotypes between healthy human individuals. The data were produced by immunoSEQ multiplex PCR, yet TCRdb's version contains in-frame clones alone and is incomplete. This repertoire shows some 2 million clones, 85% to 95% found once; its top ten account for 1.2%. In the naive CD8 group, cells lacked CD45RO and were positively selected for CCR7, so terminally differentiated effector memory CD45RA+ cells were left out. Sequencing was done on a sample of naive CD8+ T cells sorted from blood. All receptors derive from a man in his late teens or twenties in good health.

The chain combines TRBV4-1 with TRBJ2-5; the match to TRBD1 covers 8 bases. CDR1 and CDR2 from the germline V gene are MGHRA and YSYEKL. V shed 3 bases and J 2 bases; nucleotides not matched to a gene: 5. The CDR3 covers 15 residues. The CDR3, as DNA: TGCGCCAGCAGCCATTGGACAGGGCTACAAGAGACCCAGTACTTC. Its translation: CASSHWTGLQETQYF.

This chain connects TRBV10-3 to TRBJ2-7; D call uncertain. Germline CDR1 is ENHRY and CDR2 is SYGVKD. This CDR3 has 17 amino acids. V was pared by 10 bases and J by 5 bases, with 30 bases between. The CDR3 is CATRIIKASLDQDEQYF. The CDR3 coding sequence is TGTGCCACGCGAATAATTAAAGCCAGTCTTGACCAAGACGAGCAGTACTTC.

The J gene is TRBJ1-1, the V gene TRBV2; D remains unclear. The V and J ends lost 5 bases and 8 bases respectively, with 6 bases between them. CDR3 length: 10 residues. Germline lookup yields CDR1 SNHLY and CDR2 FYNNEI. CDR3 residues: CASSTIEAFF. The DNA for the CDR3 is TGTGCCAGCAGTACGATCGAAGCTTTCTTT.

The V and J genes are TRBV5-4 and TRBJ2-2; 7 positions agree with TRBD2. The germline V gene encodes CDR1 SGHNT and CDR2 YYREEE (reference sequence). The CDR3 is made up of 16 amino acids. The V segment lost 1 base and the J segment 2 bases; nucleotides outside the gene matches: 5. This chain's CDR3 is CASSLLSSGNTGELFF. The CDR3 coding sequence is TGTGCCAGCAGCTTGTTGTCTAGCGGAAACACCGGGGAGCTGTTTTTT.

The chain recombines TRBV27 with TRBJ1-2; D gene uncertain. Trimming took 2 bases from V and 4 from J, leaving 17 bases between them. The CDR3 has 16 residues. Germline V lookup: CDR1 MNHEY, CDR2 SMNVEV (reference sequence). The CDR3 coding sequence is TGTGCCAGCAGTTTAAGAGGTTCGGGGAGTCCCTATGGCTACACCTTC. Its protein is CASSLRGSGSPYGYTF.

Details on this clone: Within the sample, other DNA sequences also encode this same CDR3. As DNA, the CDR3 is TGCGCCAGCAGCTCCGGGACAGGCACCTACGAGCAGTACTTC. Protein product: CASSSGTGTYEQYF. This rearrangement joins TRBV5-1 to TRBJ2-7, with 8 positions matching TRBD1. This CDR3 is built from 14 residues. Trimming took 3 bases from V and 2 from J; bases not matched to a gene: 4. The germline V gene has CDR1 SGHRS and CDR2 YFSETQ.

Points on this clone: The same CDR3 arises from other DNA sequences in this sample as well. V gene TRBV5-6 combines with J gene TRBJ1-2; D remains ambiguous. In germline, CDR1 is SGHDT, CDR2 YYEEEE. V shed 0 bases and J shed 4 bases, with 10 bases lying between them. CDR3 length: 14 amino acids. The DNA of the CDR3 is TGTGCCAGCAGCTTGGGGACTGTGATCTATGGCTACACCTTC. Amino acid sequence: CASSLGTVIYGYTF.

This clone was seen a single time. This sample also contains other DNA sequences that code for the same CDR3. The chain employs TRBV6-6 and TRBJ1-1; D call uncertain. Trimming stripped 2 bases from V and 6 bases from J, with 4 bases between. The CDR3 loop spans 11 amino acids. CDR1 is MNHNY and CDR2 is SVGAGI in the germline V gene (reference sequence). CDR3 residues: CASSYSSEAFF. DNA of the CDR3: TGTGCCAGCAGTTACAGTTCTGAAGCTTTCTTT.

This chain uses TRBV10-3 with TRBJ2-7; 8 bases fit TRBD1. The ends lost 0 bases at V and 0 bases at J; junction bases unmatched: 4. Germline lookup yields CDR1 ENHRY and CDR2 SYGVKD. The CDR3 length is 16 residues. CDR3 residues: CAISESRTGSSYEQYF. CDR3 nucleotides: TGTGCCATCAGTGAGTCGAGGACAGGGAGCTCCTACGAGCAGTACTTC.

This clone showed up just once. The chain carries TRBV6-5 and TRBJ2-7, with a weak D call TRBD2 (6 bases). This CDR3 region has 11 residues. Per the germline V gene, CDR1 is MNHEY and CDR2 is SVGAGI. V was clipped by 5 bases and J by 12 bases, with 14 bases between them. This CDR3 is CASSVGGGLYF. The CDR3 coding sequence is TGTGCCAGCAGTGTCGGGGGAGGTCTGTACTTC.

This chain's CDR3 is CASSLWQGGHEQYF. DNA for the CDR3: TGCGCCAGCAGCTTGTGGCAGGGGGGGCACGAGCAGTACTTC. The V gene is TRBV5-1, the J gene TRBJ2-7; possibly TRBD1 or TRBD2 for D (7 bases each). The CDR3 is 14 residues long. The ends were cut back, 1 base at V and 5 bases at J, with 13 bases in the middle. The V gene's germline CDR1 is SGHRS and CDR2 YFSETQ.

To note about this clone: The identical CDR3 is also encoded by other nucleotide sequences in the sample. This rearrangement joins TRBV19 to TRBJ2-7; TRBD2 is a possible D gene (6 bases). Per germline, CDR1 LNHDA and CDR2 SQIVND (reference sequence). The ends were cut back, 1 base at V and 2 bases at J, with 9 bases in the middle. This CDR3 has 14 amino acids. The CDR3 nucleotides read TGTGCCAGTAGTATAGTCGGGGGACCCTACGAGCAGTACTTC. This encodes CASSIVGGPYEQYF.

The chain couples TRBV9 to TRBJ2-7; 14 bases fit TRBD2. This CDR3 region has 15 residues. V lost 4 bases and J lost 6; bases outside the gene matches: 6. The germline V gene has CDR1 SGDLS and CDR2 YYNGEE. CDR3 DNA: TGTGCCAGCAGCCCCGGGACTAGCGGGGGTTTCGAGCAGTACTTC. It encodes CASSPGTSGGFEQYF. The whole variable domain, filled in from reference TRBV9 and TRBJ2-7, reads DSGVTQTPKHLITATGQRVTLRCSPRSGDLSVYWYQQSLDQGLQFLIQYYNGEERAKGNILERFSAQQFPDLHSELNLSSLELGDSALYFCASSPGTSGGFEQYFGPGTRLTVT.

This rearrangement joins TRBV28 to TRBJ1-1; no clear D gene. This CDR3 has 14 amino acids. Per germline, CDR1 MDHEN and CDR2 SYDVKM. Trimming took off 2 bases at V and 2 bases at J, with 9 bases between the two ends. The CDR3 bases are TGTGCCAGCAGTTTACGGCCCTTCAACACTGAAGCTTTCTTT. Protein: CASSLRPFNTEAFF.

In DNA form, the CDR3 reads TGCGCCAGCAGCTTGGATGGGGGCCAGCCCCAGCATTTT. It encodes CASSLDGGQPQHF. V is TRBV5-1 and J is TRBJ1-5; a weak D match, TRBD1 (6 bases). The V gene's germline CDR1 is SGHRS and CDR2 YFSETQ. The germline V and J ends were trimmed by 0 bases and 7 bases, with 8 bases remaining between them. This CDR3 region has 13 residues.

The chain joins TRBV29-1 to TRBJ1-1; TRBD1 matches at 10 bases. The CDR3 has 13 residues. After removal of 5 bases from V and 4 bases from J, the junction contained 4 bases not matched to a gene. CDR1 is SQVTM, CDR2 ANQGSEA, per germline. The CDR3 DNA reads TGCAGCGTTTCCGACAGGGGGCTCACTGAAGCTTTCTTT. Protein sequence: CSVSDRGLTEAFF.

The chain employs TRBV27 and TRBJ1-5; 7 bases align to TRBD1. This CDR3 has 14 residues. Germline CDR1 reads MNHEY; CDR2 reads SMNVEV (reference sequence). Unmatched junction bases numbered 7, after V lost 5 bases and J lost 6 bases. The CDR3 sequence: CASSPQTGSQPQHF. The CDR3 nucleotides read TGTGCCAGCAGTCCTCAGACAGGGAGTCAGCCCCAGCATTTT.

This rearrangement joins TRBV4-3 to TRBJ1-1, with a weak D call TRBD1 (5 bases). CDR1 and CDR2 (germline): LGHNA, YSLEER. Deletions cut 6 bases from V and 5 bases from J, with 28 bases between. The CDR3 is 18 amino acids. CDR3 sequence (DNA): TGCGCCAGCAGTCAGCGACTTGGGACTGATCCCTTGGATACTGAAGCTTTCTTT. It yields the protein CASSQRLGTDPLDTEAFF.

This CDR3 is CASSQGQGLHEQYF. DNA of the CDR3: TGCGCCAGCAGCCAGGGACAGGGTCTGCACGAGCAGTACTTC. The chain recombines TRBV5-1 with TRBJ2-7; TRBD1 aligns across 9 bases. The CDR3 loop spans 14 amino acids. The ends lost 4 bases at V and 5 bases at J; junction bases unmatched: 7. Germline values: CDR1 SGHRS, CDR2 YFSETQ. Using reference TRBV5-1 and TRBJ2-7 for the parts outside the CDR3, the full variable domain is KAGVTQTPRYLIKTRGQQVTLSCSPISGHRSVSWYQQTPGQGLQFLFEYFSETQRNKGNFPGRFSGRQFSNSRSEMNVSTLELGDSALYLCASSQGQGLHEQYFGPGTRLTVT.

The chain recombines TRBV7-9 with TRBJ2-7, with 9 positions matching TRBD2. This CDR3 spans 15 amino acids. V trimming: 5 bases; J trimming: 6 bases; junction bases outside the gene matches: 11. Germline loops: CDR1 SEHNR, CDR2 FQNEAQ (reference sequence). CDR3: CASSPSISGSAEQYF. CDR3 nucleotides: TGTGCCAGCAGCCCATCCATTAGCGGGAGCGCCGAGCAGTACTTC. The full variable domain, completed using reference TRBV7-9 and TRBJ2-7, is DTGVSQNPRHKITKRGQNVTFRCDPISEHNRLYWYRQTLGQGPEFLTYFQNEAQLEKSRLLSDRFSAERPKGSFSTLEIQRTEQGDSAMYLCASSPSISGSAEQYFGPGTRLTVT.

Comments on this clone: In the same sample, other DNA sequences code for this CDR3. The chain joins TRBV29-1 to TRBJ1-1, with TRBD1 identical over 7 bases. Germline trimming cut 1 base from V and 6 bases from J; bases unmatched to any gene: 2. The CDR3 consists of 12 residues. Looked up from germline, CDR1 is SQVTM and CDR2 is ANQGSEA. The DNA of the CDR3 is TGCAGCGTTGAAGGACAGGGCGCTGAAGCTTTCTTT. This translates into CSVEGQGAEAFF.

The CDR3 spells CASRSGGNEKLFF. The CDR3 DNA follows: TGTGCCAGCAGATCCGGGGGTAATGAAAAACTGTTTTTT. The rearrangement joins TRBV27 to TRBJ1-4, with a tentative D call TRBD1 (5 bases). CDR1 MNHEY and CDR2 SMNVEV come from the germline V gene (reference sequence). V shed 6 bases and J shed 4 bases, with 9 bases lying between them. This CDR3 contains 13 residues.

This chain links TRBV6-5 with TRBJ2-7; D not resolved. V dropped 8 bases and J dropped 4 bases, with 12 bases sitting between them. This CDR3 has 12 residues. The germline V gene has CDR1 MNHEY and CDR2 SVGAGI. The CDR3 here is CASGPVRYEQYF. Written as DNA, the CDR3 is TGTGCCAGCGGCCCAGTTCGATACGAGCAGTACTTC.

This chain joins TRBV15 and TRBJ2-7, with D tentatively TRBD2 (6 bases). The CDR3 is 13 amino acids. Germline CDR1 is LNHNV and CDR2 is YYDKDF (reference sequence). The V and J ends lost 4 bases and 3 bases respectively, with 10 bases between them. The CDR3, as DNA: TGTGCCACCAGCACAAGGAGGGGCTACGAGCAGTACTTC. Translating gives CATSTRRGYEQYF.

The rearrangement links TRBV7-3 to TRBJ1-4, with D perhaps matching TRBD1 (5 bases). CDR3 length: 15 amino acids. The germline gives CDR1 SGHTA, CDR2 FQGTGA. The V end lost 2 bases, the J end lost 8 bases, and 15 bases lay between the germline ends. In nucleotides, the CDR3 is TGTGCCAGCAGCTTACAGGGTGGTATTGGAGAAAAACTGTTTTTT. Translating gives CASSLQGGIGEKLFF.

As regards this clone: A read error may account for a junction end that differs from germline. The chain has TRBV6-6 and TRBJ1-4, with 7 bases fitting TRBD1. CDR3 length: 14 amino acids. Germline loops: CDR1 MNHNY, CDR2 SVGAGI (reference sequence). DNA of the CDR3: TGTGCCAGCAGTTCCATAAGTTTGCAGGGGGGGCGGCGGTTT. As protein: CASSSISLQGGRRF.

The gene calls are TRBV5-1 and TRBJ2-5; a possible D gene is TRBD1 (5 bases). CDR3 size: 16 residues. Per germline, CDR1 SGHRS and CDR2 YFSETQ. The V and J ends lost 3 bases and 2 bases respectively, with 17 bases between them. The CDR3, as DNA: TGCGCCAGCAGCTCCCCCTTGCAGGGCGAACAAGAGACCCAGTACTTC. Its protein product is CASSSPLQGEQETQYF.

This rearrangement joins TRBV9 to TRBJ1-3, with D perhaps matching TRBD1 (5 bases). V dropped 0 bases and J dropped 2 bases, with 9 bases sitting between them. This CDR3 comprises 15 residues. Germline V gene lookup returns CDR1 SGDLS and CDR2 YYNGEE. CDR3 sequence (DNA): TGTGCCAGCAGCGTAGATTGGGGGGCTGGAAACACCATATATTTT. Translation: CASSVDWGAGNTIYF.

The rearrangement joins TRBV4-3 to TRBJ1-4; D remains unclear. The CDR3 totals 16 residues. V lost 0 bases and J lost 5, with 13 bases in between. In germline, CDR1 is LGHNA, CDR2 YSLEER. CDR3 in amino acids: CASSQDGPGRNEKLFF. In DNA form, the CDR3 reads TGCGCCAGCAGCCAAGATGGGCCAGGACGAAATGAAAAACTGTTTTTT.